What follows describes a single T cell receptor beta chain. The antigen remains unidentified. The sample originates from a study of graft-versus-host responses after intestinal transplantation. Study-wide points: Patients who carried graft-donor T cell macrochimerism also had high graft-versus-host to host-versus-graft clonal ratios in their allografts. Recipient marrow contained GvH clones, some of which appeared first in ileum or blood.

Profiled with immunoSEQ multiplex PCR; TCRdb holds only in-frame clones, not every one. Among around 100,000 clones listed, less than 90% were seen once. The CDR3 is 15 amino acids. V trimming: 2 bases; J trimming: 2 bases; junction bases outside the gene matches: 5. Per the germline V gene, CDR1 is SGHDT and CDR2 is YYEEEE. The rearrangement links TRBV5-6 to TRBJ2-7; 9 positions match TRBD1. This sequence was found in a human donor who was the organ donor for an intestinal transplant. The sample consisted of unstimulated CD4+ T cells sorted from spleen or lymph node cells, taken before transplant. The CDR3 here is CASSLDRGKAYEQYF. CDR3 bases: TGTGCCAGCAGCTTAGACAGGGGGAAGGCCTACGAGCAGTACTTC.